Included here is one TCR beta chain sequence, with context. Original processing notes: Scientists estimated how many nucleated cells there were by amplifying reference gene primers. Sequenced by immunoSEQ multiplex PCR; TCRdb stores in-frame clones only, minus some. That table gives V, J and clone size, and the DNA gave D and trimming. The sample consists of 150,000 to 200,000 clones, under 95% of them appearing once. The data belong to a study of blood T cell repertoires in COVID-19. Study overall: PBMCs, B-cell-depleted T cells, or T cells were the source of the cDNA or gDNA that made up the material.

The length of the CDR3 is 14 residues. CDR1 and CDR2 (germline): SEHNR, FQNEAQ (reference sequence). Losses at the gene ends were 2 bases for V and 9 bases for J; bases not matched to a gene: 6. This chain links TRBV7-9 with TRBJ2-1; 8 nucleotides align to TRBD2. The TCR was taken from a young man with acute or convalescent COVID-19. The sequencing sample was made of peripheral blood. This chain's CDR3 is CASSLLGLESEQFF. The CDR3 DNA is TGTGCCAGCAGCTTACTGGGACTAGAAAGTGAGCAGTTCTTC.